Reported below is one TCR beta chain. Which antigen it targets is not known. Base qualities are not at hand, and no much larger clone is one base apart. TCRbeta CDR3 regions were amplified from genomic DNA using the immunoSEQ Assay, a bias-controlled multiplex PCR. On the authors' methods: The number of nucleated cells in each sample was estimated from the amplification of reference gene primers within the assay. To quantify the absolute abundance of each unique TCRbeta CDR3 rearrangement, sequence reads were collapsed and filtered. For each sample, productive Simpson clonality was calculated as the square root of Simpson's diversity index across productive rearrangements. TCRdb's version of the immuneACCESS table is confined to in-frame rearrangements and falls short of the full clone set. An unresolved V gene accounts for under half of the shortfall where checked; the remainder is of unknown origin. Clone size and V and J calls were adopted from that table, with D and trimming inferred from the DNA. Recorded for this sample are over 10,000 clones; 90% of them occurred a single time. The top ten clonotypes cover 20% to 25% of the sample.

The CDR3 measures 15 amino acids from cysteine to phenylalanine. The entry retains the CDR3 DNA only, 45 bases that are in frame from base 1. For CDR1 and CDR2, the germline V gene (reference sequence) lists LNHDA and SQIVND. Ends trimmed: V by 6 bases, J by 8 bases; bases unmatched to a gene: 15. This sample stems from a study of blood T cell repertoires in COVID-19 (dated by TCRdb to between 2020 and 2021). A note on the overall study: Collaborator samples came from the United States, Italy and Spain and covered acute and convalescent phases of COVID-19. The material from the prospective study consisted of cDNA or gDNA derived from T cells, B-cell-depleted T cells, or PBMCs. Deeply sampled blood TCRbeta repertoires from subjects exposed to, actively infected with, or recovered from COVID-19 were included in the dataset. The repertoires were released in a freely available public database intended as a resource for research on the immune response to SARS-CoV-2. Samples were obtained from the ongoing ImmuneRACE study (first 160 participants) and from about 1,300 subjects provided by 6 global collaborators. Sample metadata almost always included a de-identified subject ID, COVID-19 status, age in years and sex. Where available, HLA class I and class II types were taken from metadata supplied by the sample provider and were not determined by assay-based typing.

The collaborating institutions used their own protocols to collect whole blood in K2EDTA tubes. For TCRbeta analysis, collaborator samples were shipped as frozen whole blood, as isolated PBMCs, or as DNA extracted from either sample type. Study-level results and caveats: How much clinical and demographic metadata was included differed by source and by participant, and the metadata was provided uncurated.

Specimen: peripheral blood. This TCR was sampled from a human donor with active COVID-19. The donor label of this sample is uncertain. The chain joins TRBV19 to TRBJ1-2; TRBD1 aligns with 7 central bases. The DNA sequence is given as TGTGCCAGTAGCCGGGACAGACAATCGACGGGAGGCTACACCTTC. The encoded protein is CASSRDRQSTGGYTF.